Following are 7 T cell receptor beta chains from one sample sequenced in a study of CD8 T cells in ankylosing spondylitis. The study's findings and limits: What seemed typical of ankylosing spondylitis blood was a TCR beta motif built from several highly homologous variants.

Their antigen targets remain unknown. A single record per CDR3 protein comes from TCRdb applying MiXCR to the 5' RACE reads. The profile shows around 430,000 distinct CDR3 sequences, 17% of them singletons. The sample comprised blood, either unsorted or a sorted T cell fraction (not recorded which). These receptor sequences come from a male donor with ankylosing spondylitis.

The chain couples TRBV20-1 to TRBJ2-5; 9 positions match TRBD1. V shed 6 bases and J 3 bases; nucleotides not matched to a gene: 8. The CDR3 is 14 amino acids. Germline CDR1 and CDR2: DFQATT and SNEGSKA (reference sequence). The DNA for the CDR3 is TGCAGTGCGGATACAGGGGGCGGAGAAGAGACCCAGTACTTC. It translates to CSADTGGGEETQYF.

This clonotype was counted only a few times. The chain employs TRBV20-1 and TRBJ2-3; possibly TRBD2 for D (6 bases). Between the trimmed V and J ends, which lost 4 bases and 2 bases, there was a span of 13 bases. CDR1 is DFQATT, CDR2 SNEGSKA, per germline (reference sequence). The CDR3 contains 14 residues. Here the CDR3 reads CSATWDFYTDTQYF. CDR3 sequence (DNA): TGCAGTGCTACCTGGGACTTCTACACAGATACGCAGTATTTT.

J is TRBJ2-1 and V is TRBV9, with TRBD2 matching over 13 bases. This CDR3 spans 18 amino acids. V dropped 0 bases and J dropped 5; count of bases not matched to a gene: 8. CDR1 is SGDLS, CDR2 YYNGEE, per germline. The CDR3 nucleotides are TGTGCCAGCAGCGTAGGGACTAGCGGGAGTCCTACGGACAATGAGCAGTTCTTC. Encoded protein: CASSVGTSGSPTDNEQFF.

This clonotype occurred a few times. The chain uses TRBV3-1 and TRBJ2-4; 10 bases match TRBD2. This CDR3 is 16 amino acids long. Germline V gene data show CDR1 as LGHDT and CDR2 as YNNKEL (reference sequence). Germline trimming cut 3 bases from V and 3 bases from J; bases unmatched to any gene: 5. The CDR3 DNA reads as TGTGCCAGCAGCCATTCTAGCGGGGGAAACAAAAACATTCAGTACTTC. Translation gives CASSHSSGGNKNIQYF.

This clonotype was observed a handful of times. The CDR3 sequence is CASSSWDRGYEQYF. The CDR3 DNA follows: TGTGCCAGCAGTTCCTGGGACAGGGGTTACGAGCAGTACTTC. The chain joins TRBV25-1 to TRBJ2-7; 10 nucleotides agree with TRBD1. The CDR3 extends over 14 amino acids. Trimming removed 5 bases from V and 4 bases from J; junction bases left unmatched: 5. Germline CDR1 reads MGHDK; CDR2 reads SYGVNS.

The chain employs TRBV20-1 and TRBJ2-7; 14 bases fit TRBD2. The germline CDR1 and CDR2 sequences are DFQATT and SNEGSKA (reference sequence). The CDR3 consists of 15 residues. V gave up 6 bases and J gave up 7 bases; unmatched junction bases: 11. CDR3 coding DNA: TGCAGTGCCGGACTAGCGGGAGGAGGGCTGGGGGAGCAGTACTTC. As protein: CSAGLAGGGLGEQYF.

In nucleotides, the CDR3 is TGTGCCAGCAGTGAGACAGGGGAAATAGGTGGCTACACCTTC. It codes for CASSETGEIGGYTF. The chain joins TRBV2 to TRBJ1-2, with 8 positions matching TRBD1. The CDR3 runs 14 residues. From germline, CDR1 is SNHLY and CDR2 FYNNEI. Germline trimming cut 3 bases from V and 7 bases from J; bases unmatched to any gene: 7.